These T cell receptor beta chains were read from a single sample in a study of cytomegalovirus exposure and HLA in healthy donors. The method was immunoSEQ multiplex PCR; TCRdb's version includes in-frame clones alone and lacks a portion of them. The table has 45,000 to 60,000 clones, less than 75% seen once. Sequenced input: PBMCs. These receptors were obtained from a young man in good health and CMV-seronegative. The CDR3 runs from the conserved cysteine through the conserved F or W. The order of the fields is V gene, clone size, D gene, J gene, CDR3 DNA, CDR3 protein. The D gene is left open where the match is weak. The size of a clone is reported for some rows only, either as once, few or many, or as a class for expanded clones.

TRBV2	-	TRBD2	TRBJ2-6	TGTGCCAGCAGTGGACTAGCGGGAGTGACTGGGGCCAACGTCCTGACTTTC	CASSGLAGVTGANVLTF
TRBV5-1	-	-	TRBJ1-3	TGCGCCAGCCAAGGGGCAACCTCTGGAAACACCATATATTTT	CASQGATSGNTIYF
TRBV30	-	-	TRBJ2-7	TGTGCCTGGAGTGTATGGACAGAGGGGTACGAGCAGTACTTC	CAWSVWTEGYEQYF
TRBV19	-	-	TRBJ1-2	TGTGCCAGTAGTACCAGGGTATATGACTATGGCTACACCTTC	CASSTRVYDYGYTF
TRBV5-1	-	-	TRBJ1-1	TGCGCCAGCAGCCCCCAAGCAGGGGCGTTGGGGTCGGGCACTGAAGCTTTCTTT	CASSPQAGALGSGTEAFF
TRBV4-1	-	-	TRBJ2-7	TGCGCCAGCAGCCAAGTGGCAGGGTCTACCTACGAGCAGTACTTC	CASSQVAGSTYEQYF
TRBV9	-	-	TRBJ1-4	TGTGCCAGCAGCCCTCAAACGGGGTATGAAAAACTGTTTTTT	CASSPQTGYEKLFF
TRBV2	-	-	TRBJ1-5	TGTGCCAGCAGTGCGAGAGGGCTGGGCAATCAGCCCCAGCATTTT	CASSARGLGNQPQHF
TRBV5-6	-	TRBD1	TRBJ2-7	TGTGCCAGCAGCTCCCGGACAGGGGCCCTATCCTACGAGCAGTACTTC	CASSSRTGALSYEQYF
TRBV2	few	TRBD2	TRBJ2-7	TGTGCCAGCAGTGCCCTAGCGGGAGGGCCAGGGGAGCAGTACTTC	CASSALAGGPGEQYF
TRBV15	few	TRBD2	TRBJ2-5	TGTGCCACCAGCAGAGATTATAGCGGGAGAGGTGGAGAGACCCAGTACTTC	CATSRDYSGRGGETQYF
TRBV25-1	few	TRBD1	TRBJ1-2	TGTGCCAGCAGGGGGACAGGCGAAACCTATGGCTACACCTTC	CASRGTGETYGYTF
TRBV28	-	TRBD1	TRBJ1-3	TGTGCCAGCAGTAACTCAGGGGGCGCGGGAAACACCATATATTTT	CASSNSGGAGNTIYF
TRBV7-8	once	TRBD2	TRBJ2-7	TGTGCCAGCAGCTACCTAGCGGGAGGTTACGAGCAGTACTTC	CASSYLAGGYEQYF
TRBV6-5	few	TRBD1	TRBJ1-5	TGTGCCAGCAGTCTGGGACAGGGAGGTCAGCCCCAGCATTTT	CASSLGQGGQPQHF
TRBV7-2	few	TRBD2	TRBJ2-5	TGTGCCAGCAGCTCAGGGACTAGCGGGAGAGGATTGGGGGAGACCCAGTACTTC	CASSSGTSGRGLGETQYF
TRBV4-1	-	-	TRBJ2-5	TGCGCCAGCAGCCAGGGGACTGCAACTCGTCTGCAAGAGACCCAGTACTTC	CASSQGTATRLQETQYF
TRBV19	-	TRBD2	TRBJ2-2	TGTGCCAGTAGACCAGGAGCGGGGCTGAACACCGGGGAGCTGTTTTTT	CASRPGAGLNTGELFF
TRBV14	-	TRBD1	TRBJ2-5	TGTGCCAGCAGCCGGGGGACAGGGGGCCGGCAAGAGACCCAGTACTTC	CASSRGTGGRQETQYF
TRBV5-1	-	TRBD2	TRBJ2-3	TGCGCCAGCAGCTTGCGCGGGAGCGCAGATACGCAGTATTTT	CASSLRGSADTQYF
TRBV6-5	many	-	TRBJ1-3	TGTGCCAGCATCCCACCCGGGACGGCGGGAGACACCATATATTTT	CASIPPGTAGDTIYF